This passage covers 26 T cell receptor beta chains from one sample sequenced in a study of T cell changes during pregnancy in multiple sclerosis. Generated by immunoSEQ multiplex PCR, the TCRdb table keeps only in-frame clones and is missing some. The sample lists 75,000 to 100,000 clones, over 75% occurring once. The sample here was peripheral blood, taken in the second trimester of pregnancy. These TCRs come from a female donor in good health, enrolled as a control in a pregnancy study.

The chain uses TRBV6-5 and TRBJ2-2; D is ambiguous. Germline lookup yields CDR1 MNHEY and CDR2 SVGAGI. This CDR3 has 16 amino acids. V was trimmed by 2 bases and J by 5 bases, leaving 15 bases between them. CDR3 nucleotide sequence: TGTGCCAGCAGTTACCGTTGGGTAGCCAGTACCGGGGAGCTGTTTTTT. It is translated as CASSYRWVASTGELFF.

The rearrangement joins TRBV7-2 to TRBJ2-7; 9 bases line up with TRBD1. J gave up 12 bases and V 3 bases, and 9 bases lay outside the gene matches. The CDR3 has 13 amino acids. Germline V CDR1 and CDR2: SGHTA, FQGNSA. The DNA for the CDR3 is TGTGCCAGCAGCTTTCCCCCGGGACAGGGTCTGTACTTC. As protein: CASSFPPGQGLYF.

To note about this clone: Germline and junction disagree at one end, which may indicate a read error. The chain employs TRBV7-7 and TRBJ2-5; 7 bases map to TRBD2. Germline-derived CDR1 and CDR2 are SSHAT and FNYEAQ (reference sequence). This CDR3 has 13 amino acids. CDR3 residues: CASSLAGGETQYF. The CDR3 nucleotides read TGTGCTAGCAGCTTAGCCGGGGGGGAGACCCAGTACTTC.

V is TRBV10-3 and J is TRBJ2-7, with a possible D match to TRBD1 (5 bases). The CDR3 totals 12 residues. The ends were cut back, 7 bases at V and 5 bases at J, with 12 bases in the middle. Germline V gene sequence: CDR1 ENHRY, CDR2 SYGVKD. The CDR3 DNA follows: TGTGCCATCAAAGGGGTCGCGGACGAGCAGTACTTC. Protein: CAIKGVADEQYF.

This clone turned up a few times. V gene TRBV27 combines with J gene TRBJ2-7, with a weak D call TRBD2 (6 bases). Germline assignment: CDR1 MNHEY and CDR2 SMNVEV (reference sequence). Trimming pared 5 bases from V and 6 bases from J, leaving 11 bases between. The CDR3 runs 12 residues. CDR3 DNA: TGTGCCAGCAGTCCCTCGGAGGGCGAGCAGTACTTC. Amino acids: CASSPSEGEQYF.

This rearrangement joins TRBV27 to TRBJ1-1; no clear D. Per germline, CDR1 MNHEY and CDR2 SMNVEV (reference sequence). Trimming took off 2 bases at V and 0 bases at J, with 13 bases between the two ends. The CDR3 extends over 16 amino acids. The DNA for the CDR3 is TGTGCCAGCAGTTTACTTGCGAGAGAAATGAACACTGAAGCTTTCTTT. As protein: CASSLLAREMNTEAFF.

The chain recombines TRBV5-1 with TRBJ1-1, with D hard to call. Looked up from germline, CDR1 is SGHRS and CDR2 is YFSETQ. CDR3 length: 14 residues. Trimming pared 4 bases from V and 4 bases from J, leaving 14 bases between. The CDR3 DNA reads as TGCGCCAGCAGCGGGGTAGATGGAGGCACTGAAGCTTTCTTT. Amino acid sequence: CASSGVDGGTEAFF.

The rearrangement joins TRBV27 to TRBJ2-1; a possible D gene is TRBD2 (7 bases). Germline CDR1 is MNHEY and CDR2 is SMNVEV (reference sequence). Trimming removed 1 base from V and 6 bases from J, with 16 bases in between. The CDR3 consists of 16 residues. CDR3 sequence: CASSLWGGPLTNEQFF. The DNA of the CDR3 is TGTGCCAGCAGTTTATGGGGGGGCCCCTTAACCAATGAGCAGTTCTTC.

The chain employs TRBV29-1 and TRBJ2-6; the D is unclear. Trimming left V 7 bases short and J 0 bases short, with 4 bases between. The CDR3 sequence is 12 residues long. Germline V gives CDR1 SQVTM, CDR2 ANQGSEA. Here the CDR3 DNA reads TGCAGCGCCGGCTCTGGGGCCAACGTCCTGACTTTC. It translates to CSAGSGANVLTF.

The rearrangement uses TRBV4-1 and TRBJ2-7; 11 bases map to TRBD2. The ends lost 4 bases at V and 2 bases at J; junction bases unmatched: 7. CDR3 length: 16 residues. The germline V gene encodes CDR1 MGHRA and CDR2 YSYEKL. Here the CDR3 DNA reads TGCGCCAGCAGCCCCGTACTAGCGGGGGTCCCCTACGAGCAGTACTTC. Its protein is CASSPVLAGVPYEQYF.

V is TRBV7-2 and J is TRBJ1-5; the D is unclear. This CDR3 region has 16 residues. Trimming stripped 1 base from V and 4 bases from J, with 14 bases between. From germline, CDR1 is SGHTA and CDR2 FQGNSA. The DNA for the CDR3 is TGTGCCAGCAGCTTAGGGTACGGAGTAAGGAATCAGCCCCAGCATTTT. This translates into CASSLGYGVRNQPQHF. Full variable domain (missing parts from reference TRBV7-2 and TRBJ1-5): GAGVSQSPSNKVTEKGKDVELRCDPISGHTALYWYRQSLGQGLEFLIYFQGNSAPDKSGLPSDRFSAERTGGSVSTLTIQRTQQEDSAVYLCASSLGYGVRNQPQHFGDGTRLSIL.

This sequence joins TRBV4-2 and TRBJ1-2, with 11 bases matching TRBD1. The ends lost 2 bases at V and 4 bases at J; junction bases unmatched: 9. The germline gives CDR1 LGHNA, CDR2 YNFKEQ. The CDR3 consists of 17 residues. The CDR3 coding sequence is TGTGCCAGCAGCCAAAAGAACGGGGACAGGGGGTTCTATGGCTACACCTTC. Encoded protein: CASSQKNGDRGFYGYTF.

This chain uses TRBV6-5 with TRBJ2-7; 8 bases match TRBD2. Trimming at V came to 5 bases and at J to 2 bases, leaving 5 bases not matched to a gene. Germline CDR1 and CDR2: MNHEY and SVGAGI. The CDR3 is 14 amino acids. The chain's CDR3 is CASSRRGGTYEQYF. The CDR3 DNA is TGTGCCAGCAGTCGCCGGGGGGGGACCTACGAGCAGTACTTC.

This chain connects TRBV10-2 to TRBJ1-6, with 9 bases aligning to TRBD1. In germline, CDR1 is WSHSY, CDR2 SAAADI. Trimming at V came to 7 bases and at J to 6 bases, leaving 13 bases not matched to a gene. The CDR3 is 17 residues long. The CDR3 loop reads CASTQMQGTGINSPLHF. The CDR3 coding sequence is TGCGCCAGCACTCAAATGCAAGGGACAGGGATTAATTCACCCCTCCACTTT.

The chain uses TRBV18 and TRBJ1-5; D perhaps matches TRBD1 (5 bases). Germline loops: CDR1 KGHSH, CDR2 LQKENI. The V end was cut by 1 base, the J end by 5 bases, with 9 bases between. The CDR3 loop spans 14 amino acids. The CDR3: CASSPQGMDQPQHF. CDR3 in DNA: TGTGCCAGCTCACCACAGGGGATGGATCAGCCCCAGCATTTT.

This clone was recorded only once. This chain uses TRBV28 with TRBJ2-2; TRBD2 aligns across 7 bases. After removal of 5 bases from V and 0 bases from J, the junction contained 6 bases not matched to a gene. The germline V gene encodes CDR1 MDHEN and CDR2 SYDVKM. The CDR3 extends over 16 amino acids. The chain's CDR3 is CASSPTLAANTGELFF. The DNA for the CDR3 is TGTGCCAGCAGTCCAACCCTAGCGGCGAACACCGGGGAGCTGTTTTTT.

The chain links TRBV11-3 to TRBJ2-7; the D gene is possibly TRBD2 (6 bases). The V gene lost 1 base and the J gene lost 5 bases, with 15 bases spanning the gap. Germline loops: CDR1 SGHNT, CDR2 YENEEA. The CDR3 runs to 15 residues. The CDR3 spells CASSLGRGRTNEQYF. CDR3 nucleotide sequence: TGTGCCAGCAGCTTAGGCCGGGGGAGGACCAACGAGCAGTACTTC.

This chain links TRBV6-1 with TRBJ2-7, with a possible D match to TRBD1 (6 bases). This CDR3 spans 16 amino acids. Trimming took off 4 bases at V and 4 bases at J, with 20 bases between the two ends. Germline V gives CDR1 MNHNS, CDR2 SASEGT. CDR3 sequence reads: CASSGMRRTGQYEQYF. CDR3 bases: TGTGCCAGCAGTGGCATGCGGCGTACAGGGCAGTACGAGCAGTACTTC.

The J gene is TRBJ1-2, the V gene TRBV6-6; 7 nucleotides align to TRBD1. Germline values: CDR1 MNHNY, CDR2 SVGAGI (reference sequence). The length of the CDR3 is 14 residues. The V segment lost 6 bases and the J segment 4 bases; nucleotides outside the gene matches: 8. The CDR3 DNA reads as TGTGCCAGCAGCCAGGGACAGCGGACCTATGGCTACACCTTC. It codes for CASSQGQRTYGYTF.

The chain combines TRBV6-5 with TRBJ1-4; tentative D call: TRBD1 (6 bases). The V end was cut by 2 bases, the J end by 12 bases, with 19 bases between. The CDR3 totals 15 residues. Germline V CDR1 and CDR2: MNHEY, SVGAGI. CDR3 sequence (DNA): TGTGCCAGCAGTTACGCGTTGGGGGCCGGCGAGGAACTGTTTTTT. Residues: CASSYALGAGEELFF.

This rearrangement joins TRBV6-1 to TRBJ2-7; 9 bases align to TRBD1. Germline CDR1 and CDR2: MNHNS and SASEGT. V was pared by 5 bases and J by 4 bases, with 3 bases of the junction left unmatched. This CDR3 has 13 residues. The CDR3 nucleotides are TGTGCCAGCAGTCAGACAGGGGGGTACGAGCAGTACTTC. Encoded protein: CASSQTGGYEQYF.

This sequence joins TRBV10-3 and TRBJ2-2; D ambiguous. CDR1 and CDR2 (germline): ENHRY, SYGVKD. V was shortened by 6 bases and J by 1 base, with 9 bases between the two germline ends. The CDR3 spans 14 residues. The chain's CDR3 is CAISPDKNTGELFF. DNA of the CDR3: TGTGCCATCAGCCCCGACAAGAACACCGGGGAGCTGTTTTTT.

The chain joins TRBV6-5 to TRBJ2-1; a possible D gene is TRBD1 (5 bases). The CDR3 is 12 residues long. CDR1 is MNHEY, CDR2 SVGAGI, per germline. V lost 5 bases and J 6 bases, leaving 8 bases between the germline ends. CDR3 coding DNA: TGTGCCAGCAGTGGTGACAGCAATGAGCAGTTCTTC. This encodes CASSGDSNEQFF.

The chain is built from TRBV7-2 and TRBJ2-5; TRBD2 matches at 10 bases. The CDR3 is made up of 19 amino acids. The germline V gene encodes CDR1 SGHTA and CDR2 FQGNSA. V shed 6 bases, J shed 8 bases, and the junction held 24 bases outside the gene matches. CDR3: CASSWPGLADYKPKNTQYF. In DNA, the CDR3 is TGTGCCAGCAGTTGGCCCGGACTAGCGGATTATAAACCCAAGAATACCCAGTACTTC.

V gene TRBV7-2 combines with J gene TRBJ1-1; TRBD1 agrees at 7 bases. Germline CDR1 SGHTA, CDR2 FQGNSA. Trimming took 2 bases from V and 6 from J; bases not matched to a gene: 12. The CDR3 is 16 residues long. The CDR3: CASSLTPPGQFAEAFF. The CDR3 nucleotides are TGTGCCAGCAGCTTAACCCCCCCGGGACAGTTCGCTGAAGCTTTCTTT.

The CDR3 DNA sequence: TGTGCCACCAGCAGAGTGTACACCCTCGTTAACTATGGCTACACCTTC. Its protein product is CATSRVYTLVNYGYTF. The chain couples TRBV15 to TRBJ1-2, with D hard to call. The germline CDR1 and CDR2 sequences are LNHNV and YYDKDF (reference sequence). The CDR3 has 16 amino acids. V was pared by 1 base and J by 1 base, with 13 bases between.